This paragraph reports one T cell receptor beta chain. Its specificity is not known. These data come from a study of T cells expressing NK-cell markers. Looking at the study overall: Sorted T-cell subsets CD3+CD56+NKG2C+, CD3+CD56+NKG2C- and CD3+CD56-NKG2C+ were TCR beta-sequenced. The authors sequenced eight donors, of whom seven were HCMV-seropositive and one was seronegative. Regarding the study as a whole: For about six donors, the dominant NKG2C+ clonotypes made up about 1.0-7.0% of their CD8+ T cells.

This CDR3 contains 14 residues. CDR1 is DFQATT and CDR2 is SNEGSKA in the germline V gene (reference sequence). TCRdb reanalyzed the 5' RACE reads, giving one entry per CDR3 protein sequence and no DNA. Recorded for this sample: about 540,000 distinct CDR3 sequences. The chain recombines TRBV20-1 with TRBJ2-5; TCRdb proposes TRBD1, but this gene call is untestable without DNA. The clonotype was recovered from a man aged 18 to 29 in good health. The sequencing input was blood T cells: a sorted CD56 or NKG2C T cell subset, CD4+ or CD8+ T cells, or bulk PBMC T cells (not recorded which). The CDR3 loop is CSASPGTDKETQYF.